This paragraph covers one T cell receptor beta chain sequence. Its cognate antigen is unknown. The data are from a study of blood T cells in healthy people across ages. Study results and limitations: Unknown donor CMV status possibly confounded expanded clonotype changes.

A J-beta primer mix and a sample-barcoded 5' primer were used in a second PCR of roughly 6 to 11 cycles. Every sample gave at least 3 million paired-end reads containing CDR3. TCRdb recomputed calls from the 5' RACE reads with MiXCR, one row per CDR3 protein. The sample holds about 1.8 million distinct CDR3 sequences, around 48% seen once. The V and J ends lost 5 bases and 6 bases, in that order; junction bases with no gene match: 8. From germline, CDR1 is LGHNT and CDR2 FRNRAP. This CDR3 has 16 residues. Material for sequencing was blood. This chain links TRBV12-5 with TRBJ2-1, with 12 bases aligning to TRBD2. The source is a woman between 40 and 50 years old in good health. The CDR3 region has the DNA TGTGCTAGTGGTGAAACACTAGCGGGGGGCCCCAATGAGCAGTTCTTC. It translates to CASGETLAGGPNEQFF.